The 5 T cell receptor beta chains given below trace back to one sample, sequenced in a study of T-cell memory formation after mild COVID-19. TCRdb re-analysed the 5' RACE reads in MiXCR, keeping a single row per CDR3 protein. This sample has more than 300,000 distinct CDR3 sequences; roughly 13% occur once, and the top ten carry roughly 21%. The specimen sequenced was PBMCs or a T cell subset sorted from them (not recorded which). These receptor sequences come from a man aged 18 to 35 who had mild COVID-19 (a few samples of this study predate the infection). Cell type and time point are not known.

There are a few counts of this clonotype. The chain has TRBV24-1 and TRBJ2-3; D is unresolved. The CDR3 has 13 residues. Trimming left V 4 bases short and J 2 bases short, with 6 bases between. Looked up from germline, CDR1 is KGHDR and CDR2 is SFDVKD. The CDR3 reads CATSEATTDTQYF. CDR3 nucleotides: TGTGCCACCAGTGAGGCTACCACAGATACGCAGTATTTT.

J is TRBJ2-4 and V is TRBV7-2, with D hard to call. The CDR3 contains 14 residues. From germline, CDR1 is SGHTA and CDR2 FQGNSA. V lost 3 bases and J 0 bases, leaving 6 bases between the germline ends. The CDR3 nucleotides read TGTGCCAGCAGCTTTACGGTAGCCAAAAACATTCAGTACTTC. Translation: CASSFTVAKNIQYF.

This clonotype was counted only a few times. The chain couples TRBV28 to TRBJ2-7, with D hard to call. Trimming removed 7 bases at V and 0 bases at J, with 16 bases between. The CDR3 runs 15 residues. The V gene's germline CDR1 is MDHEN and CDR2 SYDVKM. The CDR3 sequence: CASNLRTPSSYEQYV. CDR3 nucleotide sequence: TGTGCCAGCAACCTCCGGACCCCTAGCTCCTACGAGCAGTACGTC.

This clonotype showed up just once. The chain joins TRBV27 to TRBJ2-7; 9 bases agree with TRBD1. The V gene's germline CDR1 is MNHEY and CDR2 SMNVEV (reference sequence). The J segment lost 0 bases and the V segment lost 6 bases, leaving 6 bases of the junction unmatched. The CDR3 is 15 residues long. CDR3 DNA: TGTGCCAGCAGGCACAGGGGGCAGGGCTCCTACGAGCAGTACTTC. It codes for CASRHRGQGSYEQYF.

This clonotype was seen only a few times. CDR3 coding DNA: TGCGCCAGCAGTGAGTCGAAGACGGGGAGGGAGCAGTTCTTC. Amino acid sequence: CASSESKTGREQFF. This chain links TRBV10-2 with TRBJ2-1; TRBD2 is a possible D gene (6 bases). V was shortened by 0 bases and J by 10 bases, with 13 bases between the two germline ends. CDR1 is WSHSY and CDR2 is SAAADI in the germline V gene. The CDR3 spans 14 residues.